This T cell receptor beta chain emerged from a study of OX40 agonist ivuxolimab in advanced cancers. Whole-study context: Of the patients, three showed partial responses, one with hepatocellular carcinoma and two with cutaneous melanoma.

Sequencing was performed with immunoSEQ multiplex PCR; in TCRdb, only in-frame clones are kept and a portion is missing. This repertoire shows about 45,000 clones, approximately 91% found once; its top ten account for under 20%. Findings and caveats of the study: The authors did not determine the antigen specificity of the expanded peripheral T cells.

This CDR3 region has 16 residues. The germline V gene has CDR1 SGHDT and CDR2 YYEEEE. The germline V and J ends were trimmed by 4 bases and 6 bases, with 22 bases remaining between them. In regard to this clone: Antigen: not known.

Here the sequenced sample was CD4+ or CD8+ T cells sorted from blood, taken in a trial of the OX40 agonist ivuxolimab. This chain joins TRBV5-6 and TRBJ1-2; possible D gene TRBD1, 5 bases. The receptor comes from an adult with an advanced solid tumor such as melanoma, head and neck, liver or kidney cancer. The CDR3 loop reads CASSTWGGSPRDGYTF. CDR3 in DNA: TGTGCCAGCAGCACCTGGGGGGGTTCGCCTAGGGATGGCTACACCTTC.